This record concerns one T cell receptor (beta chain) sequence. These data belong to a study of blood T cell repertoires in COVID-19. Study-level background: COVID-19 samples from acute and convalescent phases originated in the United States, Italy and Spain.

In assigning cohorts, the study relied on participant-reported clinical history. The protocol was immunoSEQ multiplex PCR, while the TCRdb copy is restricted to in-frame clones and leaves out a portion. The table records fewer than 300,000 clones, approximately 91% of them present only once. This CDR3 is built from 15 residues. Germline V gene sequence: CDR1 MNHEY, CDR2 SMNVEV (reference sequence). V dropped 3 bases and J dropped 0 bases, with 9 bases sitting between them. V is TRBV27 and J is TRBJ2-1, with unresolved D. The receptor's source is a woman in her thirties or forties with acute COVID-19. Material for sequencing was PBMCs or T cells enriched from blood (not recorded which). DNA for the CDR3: TGTGCCAGCAGTTTTCGGGTGAGCTCCTACAATGAGCAGTTCTTC. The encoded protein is CASSFRVSSYNEQFF.